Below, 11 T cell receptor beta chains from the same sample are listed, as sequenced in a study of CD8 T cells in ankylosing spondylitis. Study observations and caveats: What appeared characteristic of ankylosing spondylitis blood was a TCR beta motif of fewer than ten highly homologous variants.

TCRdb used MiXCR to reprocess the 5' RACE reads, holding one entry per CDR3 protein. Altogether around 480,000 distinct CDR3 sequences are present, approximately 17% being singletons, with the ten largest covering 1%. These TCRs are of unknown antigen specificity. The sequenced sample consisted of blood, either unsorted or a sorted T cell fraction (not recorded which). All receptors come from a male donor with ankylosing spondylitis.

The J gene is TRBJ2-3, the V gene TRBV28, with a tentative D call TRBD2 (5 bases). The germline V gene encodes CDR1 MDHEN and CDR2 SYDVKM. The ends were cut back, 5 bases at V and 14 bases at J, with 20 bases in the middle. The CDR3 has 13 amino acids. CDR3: CASSVDQDLEGYF. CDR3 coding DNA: TGTGCCAGCAGTGTGGACCAGGACCTCGAGGGGTATTTT. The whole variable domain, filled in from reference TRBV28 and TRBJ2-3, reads DVKVTQSSRYLVKRTGEKVFLECVQDMDHENMFWYRQDPGLGLRLIYFSYDVKMKEKGDIPEGYSVSREKKERFSLILESASTNQTSMYLCASSVDQDLEGYFGPGTRLTVL.

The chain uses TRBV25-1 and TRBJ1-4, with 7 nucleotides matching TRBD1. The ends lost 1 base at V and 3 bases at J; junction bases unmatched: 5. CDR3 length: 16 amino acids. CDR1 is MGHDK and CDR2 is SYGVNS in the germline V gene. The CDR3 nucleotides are TGTGCCAGCAGTGAATCGTGGGGGACAGCTAATGAAAAACTGTTTTTT. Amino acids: CASSESWGTANEKLFF.

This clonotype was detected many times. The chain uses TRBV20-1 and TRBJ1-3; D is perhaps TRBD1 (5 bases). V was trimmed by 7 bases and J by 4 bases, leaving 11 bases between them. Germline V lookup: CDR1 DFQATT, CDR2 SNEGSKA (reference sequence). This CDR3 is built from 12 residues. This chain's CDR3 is CSVVTDGNTIYF. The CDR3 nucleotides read TGCAGTGTTGTGACAGACGGAAACACCATATATTTT.

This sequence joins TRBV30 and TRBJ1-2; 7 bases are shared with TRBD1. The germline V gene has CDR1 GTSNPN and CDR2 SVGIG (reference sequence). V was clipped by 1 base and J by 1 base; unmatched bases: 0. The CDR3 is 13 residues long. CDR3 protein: CAWSGQGNYGYTF. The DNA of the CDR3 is TGTGCCTGGAGTGGACAGGGTAACTATGGCTACACCTTC.

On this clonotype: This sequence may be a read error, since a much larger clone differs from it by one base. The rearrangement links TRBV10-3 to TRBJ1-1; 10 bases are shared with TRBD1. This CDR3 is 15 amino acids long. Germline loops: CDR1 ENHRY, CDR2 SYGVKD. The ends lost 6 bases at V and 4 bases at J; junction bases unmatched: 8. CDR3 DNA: TGTGCCATCAGGGATCACTGGGACAGGGGCACTGAAGCTTTCTTT. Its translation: CAIRDHWDRGTEAFF.

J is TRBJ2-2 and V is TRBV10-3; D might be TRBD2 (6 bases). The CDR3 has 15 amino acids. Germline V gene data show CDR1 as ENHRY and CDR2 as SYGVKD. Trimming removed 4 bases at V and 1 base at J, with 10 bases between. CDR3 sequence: CAISVGGKNTGELFF. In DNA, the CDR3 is TGTGCCATCAGTGTAGGCGGGAAGAACACCGGGGAGCTGTTTTTT.

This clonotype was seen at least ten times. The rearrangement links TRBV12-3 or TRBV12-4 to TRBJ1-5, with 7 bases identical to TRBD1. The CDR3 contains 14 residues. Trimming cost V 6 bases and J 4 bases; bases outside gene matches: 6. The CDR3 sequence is CASRMTGNNQPQHF. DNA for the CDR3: TGTGCCAGCAGAATGACAGGGAATAATCAGCCCCAGCATTTT.

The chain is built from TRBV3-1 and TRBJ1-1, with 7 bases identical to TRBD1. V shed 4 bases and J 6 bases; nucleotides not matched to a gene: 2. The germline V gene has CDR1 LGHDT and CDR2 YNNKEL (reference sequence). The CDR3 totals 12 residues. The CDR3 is CASSRGTAEAFF. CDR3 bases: TGTGCCAGCAGCCGCGGGACAGCTGAAGCTTTCTTT.

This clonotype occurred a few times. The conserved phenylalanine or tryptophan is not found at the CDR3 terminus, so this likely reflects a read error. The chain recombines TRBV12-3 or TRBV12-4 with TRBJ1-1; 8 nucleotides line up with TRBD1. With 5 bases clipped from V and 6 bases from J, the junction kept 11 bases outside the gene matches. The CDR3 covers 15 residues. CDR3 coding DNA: TGTGCCAGCAGTCCCGGACAGGGTAAGATCGCTGAAGCTTTCCTT. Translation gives CASSPGQGKIAEAFL.

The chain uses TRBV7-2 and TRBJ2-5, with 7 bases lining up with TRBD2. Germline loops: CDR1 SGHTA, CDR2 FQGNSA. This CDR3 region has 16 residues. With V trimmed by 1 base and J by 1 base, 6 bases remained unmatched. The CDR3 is CASSLGISGPQETQYF. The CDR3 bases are TGTGCCAGCAGCTTAGGTATTAGCGGGCCCCAAGAGACCCAGTACTTC.

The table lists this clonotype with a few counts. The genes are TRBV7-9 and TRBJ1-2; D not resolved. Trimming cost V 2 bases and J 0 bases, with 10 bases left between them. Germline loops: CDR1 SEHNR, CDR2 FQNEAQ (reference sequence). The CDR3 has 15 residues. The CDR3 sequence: CASSLKDGPNYGYTF. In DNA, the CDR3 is TGTGCCAGCAGCTTAAAGGACGGACCTAACTATGGCTACACCTTC.